This T cell receptor (beta chain) emerged from a study of T cell responses to AZD1222 COVID-19 vaccine. Here immunoSEQ multiplex PCR was the method, and the copy in TCRdb shows in-frame clones only, minus some. Of some 56,000 clones in the sample, roughly 85% were seen once. The ends were cut back, 4 bases at V and 8 bases at J, with 19 bases in the middle. The germline V gene encodes CDR1 SGHNT and CDR2 YYREEE (reference sequence). The CDR3 spans 15 residues. The chain links TRBV5-4 to TRBJ2-1; no firm D call. This material consisted of peripheral blood, taken on day 0 of AZD1222 vaccination. This clonotype originated in an adult in good health. CDR3 bases: TGTGCCAGCAGCGCCGACTTAGAGTTGTTCGATGAGCAGTTCTTC. Protein sequence: CASSADLELFDEQFF.